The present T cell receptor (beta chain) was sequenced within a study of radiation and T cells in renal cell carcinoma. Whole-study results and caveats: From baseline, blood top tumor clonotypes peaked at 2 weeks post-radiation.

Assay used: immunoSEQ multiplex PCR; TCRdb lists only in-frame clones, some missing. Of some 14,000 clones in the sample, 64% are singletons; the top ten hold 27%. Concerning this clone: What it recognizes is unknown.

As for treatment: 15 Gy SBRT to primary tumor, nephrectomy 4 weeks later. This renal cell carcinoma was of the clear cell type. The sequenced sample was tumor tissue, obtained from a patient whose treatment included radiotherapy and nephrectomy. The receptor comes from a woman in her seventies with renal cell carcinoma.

CDR3 DNA sequence: TGTGCCAGCAGCTATAAAGAGACCCAGTACTTC. Protein product: CASSYKETQYF. V gene TRBV7-9 combines with J gene TRBJ2-5; no firm D call. Germline CDR1 SEHNR, CDR2 FQNEAQ (reference sequence). Trimming removed 4 bases at V and 3 bases at J, with 3 bases between. There are 11 residues in the CDR3.